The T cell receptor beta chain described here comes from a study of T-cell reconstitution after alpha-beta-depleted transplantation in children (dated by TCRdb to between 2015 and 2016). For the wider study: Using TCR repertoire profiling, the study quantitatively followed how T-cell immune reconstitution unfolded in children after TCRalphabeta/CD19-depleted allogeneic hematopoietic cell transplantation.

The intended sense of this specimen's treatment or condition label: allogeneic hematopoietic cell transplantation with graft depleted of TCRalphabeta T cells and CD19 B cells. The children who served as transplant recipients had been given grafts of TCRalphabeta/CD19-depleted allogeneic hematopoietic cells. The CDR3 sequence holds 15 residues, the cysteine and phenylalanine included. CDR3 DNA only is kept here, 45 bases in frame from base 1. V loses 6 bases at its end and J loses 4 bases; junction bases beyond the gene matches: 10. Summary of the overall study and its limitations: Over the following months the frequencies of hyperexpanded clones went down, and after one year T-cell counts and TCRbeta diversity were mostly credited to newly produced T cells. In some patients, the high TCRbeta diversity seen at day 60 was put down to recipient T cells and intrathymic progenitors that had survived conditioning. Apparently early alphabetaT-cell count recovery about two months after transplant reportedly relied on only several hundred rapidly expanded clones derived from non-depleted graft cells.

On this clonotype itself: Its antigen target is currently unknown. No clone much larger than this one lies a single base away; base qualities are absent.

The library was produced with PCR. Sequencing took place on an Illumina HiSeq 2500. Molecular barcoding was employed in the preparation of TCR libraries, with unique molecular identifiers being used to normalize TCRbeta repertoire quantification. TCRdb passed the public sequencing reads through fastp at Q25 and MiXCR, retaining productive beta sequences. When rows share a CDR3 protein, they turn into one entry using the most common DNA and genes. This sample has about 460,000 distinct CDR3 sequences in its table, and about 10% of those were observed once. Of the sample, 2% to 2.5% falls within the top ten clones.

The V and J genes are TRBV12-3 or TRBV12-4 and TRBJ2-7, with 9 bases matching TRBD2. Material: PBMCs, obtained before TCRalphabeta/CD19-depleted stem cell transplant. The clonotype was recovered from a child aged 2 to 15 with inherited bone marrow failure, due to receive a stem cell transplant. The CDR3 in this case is CASSRLAEGDYEQYF. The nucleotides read TGTGCCAGCAGCCGACTAGCGGAGGGGGATTACGAGCAGTACTTC.